The count of the clone carrying this T cell receptor (beta chain) is one. Its antigen is currently unknown. The PCR ran on 60 Vbeta and 13 Jbeta primers. The repertoire was sequenced with immunoSEQ multiplex PCR; TCRdb's copy has only in-frame clones and lacks some. This sample carries roughly 120,000 clones, approximately 81% of them seen once, and the ten largest clones take 2% to 2.5%. The ends were cut back, 1 base at V and 6 bases at J, with 14 bases in the middle. Germline V gene sequence: CDR1 SGHRS, CDR2 YFSETQ. This CDR3 region has 14 residues. This entry belongs to a study of cytomegalovirus exposure and HLA in healthy donors. Overall study results and limits: Productive status was seen about 90% or about 30% of the time for most TCR beta V segments in an earlier analysis. TRBV6-2, TRBV6-3 and other indistinguishable V segments were excluded. Analyses of presence and absence presupposed an approximately uniform sequencing depth across donors.

The gene calls are TRBV5-1 and TRBJ2-7; D not resolved. The sequence was obtained from a woman aged 40 to 55 in good health and CMV-seronegative. Specimen: PBMCs. CDR3 sequence (DNA): TGCGCCAGCAGCTTGTCGTCAGGTAACCCCGAGCAGTACTTC. Translated: CASSLSSGNPEQYF.